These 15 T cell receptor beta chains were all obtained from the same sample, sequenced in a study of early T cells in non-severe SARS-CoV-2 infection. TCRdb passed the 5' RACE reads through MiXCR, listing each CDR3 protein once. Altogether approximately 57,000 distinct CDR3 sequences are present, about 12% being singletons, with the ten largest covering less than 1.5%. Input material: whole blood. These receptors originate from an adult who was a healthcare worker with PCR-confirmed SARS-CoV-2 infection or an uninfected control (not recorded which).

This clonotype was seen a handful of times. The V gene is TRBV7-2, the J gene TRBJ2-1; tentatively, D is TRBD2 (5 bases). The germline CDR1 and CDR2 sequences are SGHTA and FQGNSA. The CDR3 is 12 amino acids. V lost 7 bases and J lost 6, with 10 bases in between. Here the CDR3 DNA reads TGTGCCAGCACCCTTGGGAGCAATGAGCAGTTCTTC. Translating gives CASTLGSNEQFF. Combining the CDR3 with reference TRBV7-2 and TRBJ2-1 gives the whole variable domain GAGVSQSPSNKVTEKGKDVELRCDPISGHTALYWYRQSLGQGLEFLIYFQGNSAPDKSGLPSDRFSAERTGGSVSTLTIQRTQQEDSAVYLCASTLGSNEQFFGPGTRLTVL.

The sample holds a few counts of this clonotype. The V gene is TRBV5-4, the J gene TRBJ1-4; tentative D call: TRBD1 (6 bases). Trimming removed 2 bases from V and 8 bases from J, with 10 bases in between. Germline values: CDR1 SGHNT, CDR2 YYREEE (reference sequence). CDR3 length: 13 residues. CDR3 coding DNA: TGTGCCAGCAGCTTCTCAGGGGAGGAAAAACTGTTTTTT. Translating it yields CASSFSGEEKLFF.

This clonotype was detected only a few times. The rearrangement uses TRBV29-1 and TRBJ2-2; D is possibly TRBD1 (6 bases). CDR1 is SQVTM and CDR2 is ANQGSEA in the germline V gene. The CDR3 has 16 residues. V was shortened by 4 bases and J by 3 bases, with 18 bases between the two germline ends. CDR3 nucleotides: TGCAGCGTTGTGGGGCACTACAGGGACGACACCGGGGAGCTGTTTTTT. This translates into CSVVGHYRDDTGELFF.

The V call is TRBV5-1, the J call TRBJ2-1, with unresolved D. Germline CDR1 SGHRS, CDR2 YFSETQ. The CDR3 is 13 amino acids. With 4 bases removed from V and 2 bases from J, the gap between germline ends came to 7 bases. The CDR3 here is CASSEGTYNEQFF. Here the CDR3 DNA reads TGCGCCAGCAGCGAAGGGACCTACAATGAGCAGTTCTTC.

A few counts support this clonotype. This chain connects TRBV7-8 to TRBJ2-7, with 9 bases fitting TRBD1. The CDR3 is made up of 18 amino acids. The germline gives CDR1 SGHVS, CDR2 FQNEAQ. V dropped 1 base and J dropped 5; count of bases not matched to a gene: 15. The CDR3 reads CASSLDNLVWDRVNEQYF. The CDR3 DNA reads TGTGCCAGCAGCTTAGACAATTTAGTTTGGGACAGGGTCAACGAGCAGTACTTC.

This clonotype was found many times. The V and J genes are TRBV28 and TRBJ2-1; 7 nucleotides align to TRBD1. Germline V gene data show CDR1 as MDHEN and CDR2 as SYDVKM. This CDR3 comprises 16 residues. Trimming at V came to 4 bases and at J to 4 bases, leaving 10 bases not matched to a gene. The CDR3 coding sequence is TGTGCCAGCAGTTACGACAGGGCCCGAGGGTACAATGAGCAGTTCTTC. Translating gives CASSYDRARGYNEQFF.

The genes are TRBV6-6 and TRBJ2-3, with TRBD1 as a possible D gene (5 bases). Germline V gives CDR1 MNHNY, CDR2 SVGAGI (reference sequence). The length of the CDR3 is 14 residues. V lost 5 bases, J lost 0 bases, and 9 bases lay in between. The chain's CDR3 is CASSAQASTDTQYF. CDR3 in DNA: TGTGCCAGCAGTGCACAGGCCAGCACAGATACGCAGTATTTT.

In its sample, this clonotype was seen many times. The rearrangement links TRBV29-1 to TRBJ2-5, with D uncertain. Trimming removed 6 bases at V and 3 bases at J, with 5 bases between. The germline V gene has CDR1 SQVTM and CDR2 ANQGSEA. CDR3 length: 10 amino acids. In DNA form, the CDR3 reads TGCAGCGTGGGTGAAGAGACCCAGTACTTC. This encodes CSVGEETQYF.

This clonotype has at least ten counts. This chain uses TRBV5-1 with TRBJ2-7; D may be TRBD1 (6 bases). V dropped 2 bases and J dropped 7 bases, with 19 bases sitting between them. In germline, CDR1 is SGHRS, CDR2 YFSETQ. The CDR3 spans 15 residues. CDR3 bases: TGCGCCAGCAGCTTTGGCAGGGGACCCCCGGGGGAGCAGTACTTC. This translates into CASSFGRGPPGEQYF.

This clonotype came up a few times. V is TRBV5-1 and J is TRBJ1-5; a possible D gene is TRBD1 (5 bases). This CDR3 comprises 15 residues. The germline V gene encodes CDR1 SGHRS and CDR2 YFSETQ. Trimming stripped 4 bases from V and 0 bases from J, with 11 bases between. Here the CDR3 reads CASSQGGNSNQPQHF. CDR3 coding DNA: TGCGCCAGCAGCCAGGGTGGCAATAGCAATCAGCCCCAGCATTTT. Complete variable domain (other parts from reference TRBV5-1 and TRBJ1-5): KAGVTQTPRYLIKTRGQQVTLSCSPISGHRSVSWYQQTPGQGLQFLFEYFSETQRNKGNFPGRFSGRQFSNSRSEMNVSTLELGDSALYLCASSQGGNSNQPQHFGDGTRLSIL.

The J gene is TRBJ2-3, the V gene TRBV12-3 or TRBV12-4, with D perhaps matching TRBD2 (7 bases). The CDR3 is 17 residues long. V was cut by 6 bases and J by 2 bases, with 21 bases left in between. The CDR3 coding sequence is TGTGCCAGCAGCCCCACCGTGGGGGGGCGATACACAGATACGCAGTATTTT. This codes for CASSPTVGGRYTDTQYF.

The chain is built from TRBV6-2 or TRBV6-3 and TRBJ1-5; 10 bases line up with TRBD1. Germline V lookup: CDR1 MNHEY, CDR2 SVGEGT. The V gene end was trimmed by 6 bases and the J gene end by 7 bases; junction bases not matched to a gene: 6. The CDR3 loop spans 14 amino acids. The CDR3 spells CASREPTGGQPQHF. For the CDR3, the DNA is TGTGCCAGCAGGGAACCGACAGGGGGCCAGCCCCAGCATTTT.

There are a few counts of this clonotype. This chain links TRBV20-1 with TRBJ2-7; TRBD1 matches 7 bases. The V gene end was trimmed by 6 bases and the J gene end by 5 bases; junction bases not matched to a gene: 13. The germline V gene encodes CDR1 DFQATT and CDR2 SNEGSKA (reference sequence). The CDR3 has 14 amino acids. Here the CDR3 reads CSAPGQVAFDEQYF. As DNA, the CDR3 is TGCAGTGCCCCCGGACAGGTCGCCTTTGACGAGCAGTACTTC.

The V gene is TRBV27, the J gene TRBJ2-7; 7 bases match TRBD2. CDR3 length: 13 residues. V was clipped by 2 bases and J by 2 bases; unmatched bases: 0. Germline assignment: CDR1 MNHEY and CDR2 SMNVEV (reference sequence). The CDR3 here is CASSLGLAYEQYF. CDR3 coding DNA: TGTGCCAGCAGTTTAGGACTAGCCTACGAGCAGTACTTC.

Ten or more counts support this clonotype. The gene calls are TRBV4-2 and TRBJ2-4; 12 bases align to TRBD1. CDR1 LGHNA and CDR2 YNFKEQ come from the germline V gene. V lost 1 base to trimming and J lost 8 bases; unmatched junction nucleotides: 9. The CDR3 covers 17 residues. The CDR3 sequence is CASSQALTGQGADIQYF. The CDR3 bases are TGTGCCAGCAGCCAAGCGCTTACGGGACAGGGGGCTGACATTCAGTACTTC.